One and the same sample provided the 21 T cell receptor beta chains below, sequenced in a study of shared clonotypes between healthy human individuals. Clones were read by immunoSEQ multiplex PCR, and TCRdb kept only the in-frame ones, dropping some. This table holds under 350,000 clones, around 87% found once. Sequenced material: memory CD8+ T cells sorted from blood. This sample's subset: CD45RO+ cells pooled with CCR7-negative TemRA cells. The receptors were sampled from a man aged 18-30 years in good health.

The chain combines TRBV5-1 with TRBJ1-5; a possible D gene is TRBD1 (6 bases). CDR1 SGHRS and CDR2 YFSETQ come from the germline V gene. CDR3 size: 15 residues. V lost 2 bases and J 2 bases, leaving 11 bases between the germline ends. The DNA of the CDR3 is TGCGCCAGCAGCTTTGGGGGGCCGGGCAATCAGCCCCAGCATTTT. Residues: CASSFGGPGNQPQHF.

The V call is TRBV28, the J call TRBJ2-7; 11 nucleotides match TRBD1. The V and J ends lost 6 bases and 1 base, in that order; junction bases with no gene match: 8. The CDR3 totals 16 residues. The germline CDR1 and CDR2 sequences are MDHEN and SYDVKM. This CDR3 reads CASSPWDRGVSYEQYF. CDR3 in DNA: TGTGCCAGCAGCCCGTGGGACAGGGGGGTTTCCTACGAGCAGTACTTC.

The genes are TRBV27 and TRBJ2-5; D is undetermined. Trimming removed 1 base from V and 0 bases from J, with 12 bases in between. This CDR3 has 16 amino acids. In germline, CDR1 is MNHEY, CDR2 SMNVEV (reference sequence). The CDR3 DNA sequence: TGTGCCAGCAGTTTATGGGGTATGGGTTACCAAGAGACCCAGTACTTC. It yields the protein CASSLWGMGYQETQYF.

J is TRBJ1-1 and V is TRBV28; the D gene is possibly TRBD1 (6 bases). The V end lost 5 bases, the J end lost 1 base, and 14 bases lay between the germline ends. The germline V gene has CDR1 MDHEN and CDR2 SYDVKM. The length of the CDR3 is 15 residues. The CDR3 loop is CASSTHWGQNTEAFF. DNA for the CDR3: TGTGCCAGCAGTACCCACTGGGGACAGAACACTGAAGCTTTCTTT.

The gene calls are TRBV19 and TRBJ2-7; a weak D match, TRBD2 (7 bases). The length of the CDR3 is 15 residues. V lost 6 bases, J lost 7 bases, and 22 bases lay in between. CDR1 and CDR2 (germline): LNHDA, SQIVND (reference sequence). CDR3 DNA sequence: TGTGCCAGTAGCCGAGGGGCGGGGGCCTATGGAGAGCAGTACTTC. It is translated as CASSRGAGAYGEQYF.

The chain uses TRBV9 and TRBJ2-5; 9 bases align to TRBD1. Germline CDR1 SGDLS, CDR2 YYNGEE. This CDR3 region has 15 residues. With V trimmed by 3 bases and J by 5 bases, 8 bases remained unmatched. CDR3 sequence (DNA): TGTGCCAGCAGCGGGGGACAGGGTGCTTTGGAGACCCAGTACTTC. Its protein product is CASSGGQGALETQYF.

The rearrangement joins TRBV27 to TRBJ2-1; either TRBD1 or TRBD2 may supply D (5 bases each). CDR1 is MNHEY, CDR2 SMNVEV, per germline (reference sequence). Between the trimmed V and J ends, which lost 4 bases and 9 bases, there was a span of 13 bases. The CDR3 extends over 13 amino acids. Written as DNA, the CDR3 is TGTGCCAGCAGTTGGGGACCCACGATTGAGCAGTTCTTC. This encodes CASSWGPTIEQFF.

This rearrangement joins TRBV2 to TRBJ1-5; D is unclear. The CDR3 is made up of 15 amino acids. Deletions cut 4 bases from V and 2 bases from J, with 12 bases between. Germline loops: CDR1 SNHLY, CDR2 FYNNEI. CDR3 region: CASSGPFQGNQPQHF. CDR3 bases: TGTGCCAGCAGTGGACCATTCCAAGGCAATCAGCCCCAGCATTTT.

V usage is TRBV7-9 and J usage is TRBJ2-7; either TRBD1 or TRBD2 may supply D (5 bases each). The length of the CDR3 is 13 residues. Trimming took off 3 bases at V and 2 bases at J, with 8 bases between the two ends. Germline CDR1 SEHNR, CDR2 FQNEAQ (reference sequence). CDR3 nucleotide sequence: TGTGCCAGCAGCTTCCGGGGACCCTACGAGCAGTACTTC. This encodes CASSFRGPYEQYF.

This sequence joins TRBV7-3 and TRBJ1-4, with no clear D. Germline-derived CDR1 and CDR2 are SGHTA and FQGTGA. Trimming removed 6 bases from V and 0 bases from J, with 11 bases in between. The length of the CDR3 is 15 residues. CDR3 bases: TGTGCCAGCAGGTTGACCCATGCAACTAATGAAAAACTGTTTTTT. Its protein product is CASRLTHATNEKLFF.

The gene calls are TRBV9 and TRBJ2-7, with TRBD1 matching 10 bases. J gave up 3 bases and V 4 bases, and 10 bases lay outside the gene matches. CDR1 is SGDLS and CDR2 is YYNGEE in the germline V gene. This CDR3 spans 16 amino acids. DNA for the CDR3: TGTGCCAGCAGCTATAACGTGTGGACAGGGGGCTACGAGCAGTACTTC. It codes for CASSYNVWTGGYEQYF. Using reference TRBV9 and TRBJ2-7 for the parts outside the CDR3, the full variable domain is DSGVTQTPKHLITATGQRVTLRCSPRSGDLSVYWYQQSLDQGLQFLIQYYNGEERAKGNILERFSAQQFPDLHSELNLSSLELGDSALYFCASSYNVWTGGYEQYFGPGTRLTVT.

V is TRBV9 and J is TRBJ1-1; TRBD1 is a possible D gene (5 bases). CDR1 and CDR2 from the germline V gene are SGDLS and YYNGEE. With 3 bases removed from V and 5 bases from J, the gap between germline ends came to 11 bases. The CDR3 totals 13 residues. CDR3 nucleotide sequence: TGTGCCAGCAGCGGCCCGACAGAAACTGAAGCTTTCTTT. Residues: CASSGPTETEAFF.

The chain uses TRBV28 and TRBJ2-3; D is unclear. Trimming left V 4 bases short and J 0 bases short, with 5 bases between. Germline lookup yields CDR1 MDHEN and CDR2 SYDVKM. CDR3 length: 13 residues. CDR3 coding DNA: TGTGCCAGCAGTTCCTACAGCACAGATACGCAGTATTTT. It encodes CASSSYSTDTQYF.

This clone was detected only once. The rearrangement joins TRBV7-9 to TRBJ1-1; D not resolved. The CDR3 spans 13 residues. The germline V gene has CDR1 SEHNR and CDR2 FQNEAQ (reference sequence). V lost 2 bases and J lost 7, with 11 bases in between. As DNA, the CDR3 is TGTGCCAGCAGCTTATATGAGGAATTTGAAGCTTTCTTT. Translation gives CASSLYEEFEAFF.

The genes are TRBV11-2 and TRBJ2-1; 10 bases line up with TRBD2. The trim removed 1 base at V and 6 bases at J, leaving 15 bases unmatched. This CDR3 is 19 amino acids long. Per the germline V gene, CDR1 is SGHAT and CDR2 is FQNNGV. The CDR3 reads CASSLVLASGRVDGNEQFF. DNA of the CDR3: TGTGCCAGCAGCTTAGTCCTGGCTAGCGGGAGAGTAGACGGCAATGAGCAGTTCTTC. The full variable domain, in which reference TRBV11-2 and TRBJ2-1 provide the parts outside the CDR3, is EAGVAQSPRYKIIEKRQSVAFWCNPISGHATLYWYQQILGQGPKLLIQFQNNGVVDDSQLPKDRFSAERLKGVDSTLKIQPAKLEDSAVYLCASSLVLASGRVDGNEQFFGPGTRLTVL.

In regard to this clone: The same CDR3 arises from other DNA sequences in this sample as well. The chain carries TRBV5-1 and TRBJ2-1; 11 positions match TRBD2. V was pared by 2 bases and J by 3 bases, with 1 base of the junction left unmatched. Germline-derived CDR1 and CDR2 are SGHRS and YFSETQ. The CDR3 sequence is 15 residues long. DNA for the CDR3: TGCGCCAGCAGCTTAACTAGCGGGGGCTACAATGAGCAGTTCTTC. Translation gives CASSLTSGGYNEQFF.

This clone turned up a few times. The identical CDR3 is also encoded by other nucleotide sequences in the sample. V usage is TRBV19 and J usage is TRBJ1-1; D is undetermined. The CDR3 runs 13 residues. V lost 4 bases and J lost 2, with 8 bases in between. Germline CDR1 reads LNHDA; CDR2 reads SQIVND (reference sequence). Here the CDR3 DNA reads TGTGCCAGTAGTACGACTCCCAACACTGAAGCTTTCTTT. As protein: CASSTTPNTEAFF.

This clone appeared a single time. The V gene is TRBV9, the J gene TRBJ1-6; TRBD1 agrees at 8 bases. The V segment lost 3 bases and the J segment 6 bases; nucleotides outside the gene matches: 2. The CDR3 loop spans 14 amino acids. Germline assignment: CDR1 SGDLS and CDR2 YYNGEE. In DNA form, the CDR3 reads TGTGCCAGCAGCGGCGGGACAGGTAATTCACCCCTCCACTTT. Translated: CASSGGTGNSPLHF.

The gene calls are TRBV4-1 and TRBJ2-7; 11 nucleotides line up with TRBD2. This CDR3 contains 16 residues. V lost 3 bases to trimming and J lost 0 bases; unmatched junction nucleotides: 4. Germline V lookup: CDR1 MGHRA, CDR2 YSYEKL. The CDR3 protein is CASSQLAGGSSYEQYF. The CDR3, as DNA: TGCGCCAGCAGCCAGTTAGCGGGGGGGAGCTCCTACGAGCAGTACTTC.

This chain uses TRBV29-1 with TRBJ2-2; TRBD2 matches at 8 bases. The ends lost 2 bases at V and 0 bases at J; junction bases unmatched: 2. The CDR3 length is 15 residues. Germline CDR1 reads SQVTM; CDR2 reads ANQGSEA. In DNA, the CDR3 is TGCAGCGTTGAACGGGGGGGCGCGAACACCGGGGAGCTGTTTTTT. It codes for CSVERGGANTGELFF.

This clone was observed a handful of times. CDR3 protein: CASSAGLAGTNYEQYF. The CDR3 DNA reads as TGTGCCAGCAGCGCGGGACTAGCGGGGACTAACTACGAGCAGTACTTC. The chain employs TRBV7-9 and TRBJ2-7; TRBD2 agrees at 13 bases. The CDR3 is made up of 16 amino acids. The germline gives CDR1 SEHNR, CDR2 FQNEAQ (reference sequence). V trimming: 5 bases; J trimming: 3 bases; junction bases outside the gene matches: 7.